This entry lists 17 T cell receptor beta chains sequenced from one sample in a study of T cells in Graves' hyperthyroidism and ophthalmopathy. Amplification of TCR beta CDR3 regions used RNA as the template. With the HTBI primer set, the TCR CDR3 went through a first round of RT-PCR. TCRdb called the multiplex PCR reads again in MiXCR, with one record for every CDR3 protein. This repertoire shows roughly 560,000 distinct CDR3 sequences, approximately 15% found once; its top ten account for 4% to 5.5%. Specimen: blood. These receptors originate from a middle-aged woman with Graves' ophthalmopathy.

Many counts were recorded for this clonotype. The rearrangement joins TRBV6-1 to TRBJ1-1, with a possible D match to TRBD1 (5 bases). The CDR3 has 13 amino acids. The germline V gene encodes CDR1 MNHNS and CDR2 SASEGT. Trimming stripped 2 bases from V and 5 bases from J, with 9 bases between. CDR3 amino acids: CASSESGATEAFF. The CDR3 coding sequence is TGTGCCAGCAGTGAAAGTGGGGCGACTGAAGCTTTCTTT.

This clonotype was seen more than once but under ten times. V and J are TRBV9 and TRBJ2-4; D is possibly TRBD2 (5 bases). Per germline, CDR1 SGDLS and CDR2 YYNGEE. CDR3 size: 14 residues. The V gene lost 0 bases and the J gene lost 5 bases, with 9 bases spanning the gap. The CDR3 DNA reads TGTGCCAGCAGCGTAGGAGGGAACCAAAACATTCAGTACTTC. Its translation is CASSVGGNQNIQYF.

The genes are TRBV6-1 and TRBJ1-6; D may be TRBD1 (5 bases). Deletions cut 8 bases from V and 8 bases from J, with 13 bases between. Germline CDR1 reads MNHNS; CDR2 reads SASEGT. The CDR3 is 13 amino acids. The CDR3 DNA reads as TGTGCCAGCCTACCGGGGCGCGATTCACCCCTCCACTTT. It is translated as CASLPGRDSPLHF.

This clonotype has more than one count but fewer than ten. The chain links TRBV20-1 to TRBJ2-7; D gene ambiguous. CDR3 length equals 12 residues. CDR1 DFQATT and CDR2 SNEGSKA come from the germline V gene (reference sequence). Trimming shortened V by 3 bases and J by 0 bases, and 6 bases separated the two germline ends. As DNA, the CDR3 is TGCAGTGCTAGTTTACTCTCCTACGAGCAGTACTTC. Its translation is CSASLLSYEQYF.

In this sample, this clonotype turned up a few times. The chain is built from TRBV7-3 and TRBJ2-2, with TRBD1 matching over 7 bases. The germline V gene encodes CDR1 SGHTA and CDR2 FQGTGA. The V and J ends lost 2 bases and 0 bases, in that order; junction bases with no gene match: 9. The CDR3 contains 18 residues. CDR3 sequence (DNA): TGTGCCAGCAGCTTACGGCCCCCGGGACAGCCGAACACCGGGGAGCTGTTTTTT. As protein: CASSLRPPGQPNTGELFF.

This clonotype has at least ten counts. The chain couples TRBV28 to TRBJ2-7; 9 bases map to TRBD1. The V and J ends lost 6 bases and 2 bases, in that order; junction bases with no gene match: 8. CDR1 is MDHEN and CDR2 is SYDVKM in the germline V gene. The CDR3 has 15 amino acids. CDR3 in amino acids: CASSGRGTGTYEQYF. DNA of the CDR3: TGTGCCAGCAGCGGCCGCGGGACAGGGACCTACGAGCAGTACTTC.

In this sample, this clonotype turned up many times. This chain joins TRBV19 and TRBJ2-7, with 8 bases lining up with TRBD2. The germline V gene encodes CDR1 LNHDA and CDR2 SQIVND (reference sequence). The CDR3 loop spans 15 amino acids. Unmatched junction bases numbered 6, after V lost 5 bases and J lost 0 bases. The CDR3 nucleotides are TGTGCCAGTAGTCTGCGGGAGGCTAGCTCCTACGAGCAGTACTTC. Amino acid sequence: CASSLREASSYEQYF. Full variable domain (rest looked up from reference TRBV19 and TRBJ2-7): DGGITQSPKYLFRKEGQNVTLSCEQNLNHDAMYWYRQDPGQGLRLIYYSQIVNDFQKGDIAEGYSVSREKKESFPLTVTSAQKNPTAFYLCASSLREASSYEQYFGPGTRLTVT.

This clonotype occurred many times. The chain uses TRBV20-1 and TRBJ1-2; D ambiguous. V was pared by 3 bases and J by 6 bases, with 8 bases between. The CDR3 is 11 residues long. CDR1 is DFQATT and CDR2 is SNEGSKA in the germline V gene (reference sequence). The CDR3 nucleotides are TGCAGTGCTAGTAGCATGCATGGCTACACCTTC. It encodes CSASSMHGYTF.

This clonotype was seen ten or more times. This chain connects TRBV20-1 to TRBJ2-7; TRBD1 aligns across 11 bases. This CDR3 has 14 residues. Per germline, CDR1 DFQATT and CDR2 SNEGSKA (reference sequence). With V trimmed by 4 bases and J by 0 bases, 2 bases remained unmatched. The CDR3 reads CSATGTGGSYEQYF. The CDR3 DNA follows: TGCAGTGCTACCGGGACAGGGGGCTCCTACGAGCAGTACTTC.

This clonotype was counted ten times or more. This chain connects TRBV11-2 to TRBJ1-1; no firm D call. CDR3 length: 14 amino acids. With 3 bases removed from V and 2 bases from J, the gap between germline ends came to 10 bases. The germline V gene has CDR1 SGHAT and CDR2 FQNNGV. The CDR3 coding sequence is TGTGCCAGCAGCTTTGGGGTTGGAAACACTGAAGCTTTCTTT. It yields the protein CASSFGVGNTEAFF. The full variable domain, in which reference TRBV11-2 and TRBJ1-1 provide the parts outside the CDR3, is EAGVAQSPRYKIIEKRQSVAFWCNPISGHATLYWYQQILGQGPKLLIQFQNNGVVDDSQLPKDRFSAERLKGVDSTLKIQPAKLEDSAVYLCASSFGVGNTEAFFGQGTRLTVV.

This clonotype was seen ten or more times. V gene TRBV10-3 combines with J gene TRBJ2-2, with D unclear. Germline-derived CDR1 and CDR2 are ENHRY and SYGVKD. The CDR3 sequence is 14 residues long. The V end was cut by 4 bases, the J end by 5 bases, with 11 bases between. DNA for the CDR3: TGTGCCATCAGTGGGACCTACGAGACCGGGGAGCTGTTTTTT. Protein: CAISGTYETGELFF.

There are many counts of this clonotype. The chain couples TRBV28 to TRBJ2-5, with D perhaps assigned TRBD1 or TRBD2 (5 bases each). There are 14 residues in the CDR3. Deletions cut 3 bases from V and 5 bases from J, with 13 bases between. Germline loops: CDR1 MDHEN, CDR2 SYDVKM. CDR3 nucleotide sequence: TGTGCCAGCAGTTTGACGGGGCCGCGGGAGACCCAGTACTTC. Translation: CASSLTGPRETQYF. Full variable domain (rest looked up from reference TRBV28 and TRBJ2-5): DVKVTQSSRYLVKRTGEKVFLECVQDMDHENMFWYRQDPGLGLRLIYFSYDVKMKEKGDIPEGYSVSREKKERFSLILESASTNQTSMYLCASSLTGPRETQYFGPGTRLLVL.

This clonotype was seen a handful of times. A single base separates this from a much larger clone, so it may be a read error. The chain employs TRBV28 and TRBJ2-7, with D unclear. Trimming removed 5 bases at V and 3 bases at J, with 8 bases between. Per the germline V gene, CDR1 is MDHEN and CDR2 is SYDVKM. The CDR3 totals 12 residues. CDR3 sequence reads: CASSEIDYEQYF. The CDR3 bases are TGTGCCAGCAGTGAAATAGACTACGAGCAGTACTTC.

In this sample, this clonotype turned up a few times. V gene TRBV27 combines with J gene TRBJ2-3, with a tentative D call TRBD2 (5 bases). Germline V gene data show CDR1 as MNHEY and CDR2 as SMNVEV (reference sequence). The CDR3 length is 15 residues. V dropped 3 bases and J dropped 5 bases, with 15 bases sitting between them. The CDR3 DNA reads as TGTGCCAGCAGTTTGTATCGGGATATGGGAGATACGCAGTATTTT. It translates to CASSLYRDMGDTQYF.

This clonotype has a count of ten or more. V is TRBV7-9 and J is TRBJ2-7; 15 bases match TRBD2. The CDR3 totals 15 residues. The junction had 5 bases not matched to a gene; V was cut back by 5 bases and J by 6 bases. Germline CDR1 reads SEHNR; CDR2 reads FQNEAQ (reference sequence). The CDR3 loop reads CASSAGLAGGSEQYF. The CDR3 coding sequence is TGTGCCAGCAGCGCGGGACTAGCGGGAGGATCCGAGCAGTACTTC.

This clonotype was detected many times. The genes are TRBV6-4 and TRBJ1-5; D is undetermined. This CDR3 comprises 13 residues. Germline V CDR1 and CDR2: MRHNA, SNTAGT. V lost 7 bases and J lost 5, with 12 bases in between. CDR3 region: CASIEHGDQPQHF. CDR3 bases: TGTGCCAGCATCGAACACGGAGATCAGCCCCAGCATTTT.

This clonotype showed up many times. The rearrangement uses TRBV6-5 and TRBJ2-7; D not resolved. This CDR3 region has 12 residues. CDR1 and CDR2 from the germline V gene are MNHEY and SVGAGI. The germline V and J ends were trimmed by 4 bases and 5 bases, with 9 bases remaining between them. The CDR3 region has the DNA TGTGCCAGCAGTTCTATTGTCCACGAGCAGTACTTC. Residues: CASSSIVHEQYF.